The 19 T cell receptor beta chains below were found in one sample sequenced in a study of tumor T cells in aggressive B-cell lymphoma. Assay: immunoSEQ multiplex PCR; the TCRdb copy retains only in-frame clones and omits some. The data contain about 5,100 clones, approximately 94% of them singletons. Material for sequencing was tumor tissue. Receptor source: an adult with diffuse large B cell lymphoma.

The chain is built from TRBV5-6 and TRBJ1-2; tentative D call: TRBD1 (5 bases). Germline CDR1 reads SGHDT; CDR2 reads YYEEEE. The CDR3 sequence is 13 residues long. Trimming removed 0 bases at V and 5 bases at J, with 8 bases between. As DNA, the CDR3 is TGTGCCAGCAGCTTGGCCGGGGGATATGGCTACACCTTC. It specifies CASSLAGGYGYTF.

V and J are TRBV28 and TRBJ1-4; tentatively, D is TRBD1 (5 bases). Germline V gives CDR1 MDHEN, CDR2 SYDVKM. This CDR3 is 15 amino acids long. Trimming pared 6 bases from V and 4 bases from J, leaving 15 bases between. CDR3 in amino acids: CASSLPSGVNEKLFF. DNA for the CDR3: TGTGCCAGCAGCCTACCATCGGGGGTTAATGAAAAACTGTTTTTT.

This chain joins TRBV5-4 and TRBJ1-4; no definite D call. Deletions cut 3 bases from V and 1 base from J, with 7 bases between. Germline assignment: CDR1 SGHNT and CDR2 YYREEE (reference sequence). CDR3 length: 14 amino acids. The CDR3 protein is CASSSKLTNEKLFF. The CDR3 DNA sequence: TGTGCCAGCAGCTCCAAGCTAACTAATGAAAAACTGTTTTTT.

This sequence joins TRBV28 and TRBJ2-5; 8 bases map to TRBD1. CDR1 MDHEN and CDR2 SYDVKM come from the germline V gene. V lost 3 bases and J lost 5; bases outside the gene matches: 5. The length of the CDR3 is 14 residues. Written as DNA, the CDR3 is TGTGCCAGCAGTTTCACAGGGGGTCGGGAGACCCAGTACTTC. Protein sequence: CASSFTGGRETQYF.

The chain links TRBV7-3 to TRBJ2-2, with TRBD1 matching over 7 bases. V lost 2 bases to trimming and J lost 7 bases; unmatched junction nucleotides: 7. This CDR3 is built from 15 residues. Germline V lookup: CDR1 SGHTA, CDR2 FQGTGA. The CDR3 loop is CASSLVGGLNGELFF. In DNA form, the CDR3 reads TGTGCCAGCAGCTTAGTAGGGGGCCTTAACGGGGAGCTGTTTTTT.

A remark on this clone: The junction differs from germline at one of its ends, possibly a read error. The same CDR3 also results from other DNA sequences found in this sample. The chain combines TRBV10-3 with TRBJ1-6, with D tentatively TRBD1 (5 bases). The germline CDR1 and CDR2 sequences are ENHRY and SYGVKD. The CDR3 extends over 15 amino acids. The CDR3 spells CAIGEEGLENSPLHF. The CDR3, as DNA: TGTGCCATCGGGGAGGAGGGGTTGGAGAATTCCCCCCTCCACTTT.

The gene calls are TRBV4-2 and TRBJ1-2; no clear D. The CDR3 extends over 14 amino acids. Germline-derived CDR1 and CDR2 are LGHNA and YNFKEQ. Deletions cut 1 base from V and 8 bases from J, with 14 bases between. In DNA form, the CDR3 reads TGTGCCAGCAGCCAAGGAGGTGGAATGAGGGGCTACACCTTC. Translating it yields CASSQGGGMRGYTF.

The chain employs TRBV11-2 and TRBJ2-7, with TRBD2 matching 9 bases. Germline CDR1 and CDR2: SGHAT and FQNNGV. This CDR3 spans 14 amino acids. Trimming removed 1 base from V and 7 bases from J; junction bases left unmatched: 5. The CDR3 DNA follows: TGTGCCAGCAGCTTAGTGGGACTAGCCTGGGAGCAGTACTTC. It encodes CASSLVGLAWEQYF.

J is TRBJ2-3 and V is TRBV5-4; 7 bases are shared with TRBD1. Trimming cost V 4 bases and J 4 bases; bases outside gene matches: 6. Germline assignment: CDR1 SGHNT and CDR2 YYREEE (reference sequence). The CDR3 is 14 residues long. CDR3 protein: CASSPDRWADTQYF. In DNA form, the CDR3 reads TGTGCCAGCAGCCCGGACAGGTGGGCAGATACGCAGTATTTT.

The chain links TRBV27 to TRBJ2-3, with a possible D match to TRBD1 (5 bases). The V and J ends lost 6 bases and 1 base respectively, with 11 bases between them. This CDR3 has 14 amino acids. CDR1 is MNHEY, CDR2 SMNVEV, per germline (reference sequence). CDR3 DNA sequence: TGTGCCAGCAGGGGGCCTTTGGGCACAGATACGCAGTATTTT. Translation gives CASRGPLGTDTQYF.

The chain joins TRBV7-3 to TRBJ2-1; 11 positions match TRBD2. V lost 0 bases, J lost 9 bases, and 10 bases stayed unmatched. The germline gives CDR1 SGHTA, CDR2 FQGTGA. The CDR3 sequence is 17 residues long. The CDR3 DNA reads TGTGCCAGCAGCTTAACAGGGACTAGCGGAACAAGAGGTGAGCAGTTCTTC. Its protein is CASSLTGTSGTRGEQFF.

The J gene is TRBJ2-7, the V gene TRBV4-3; tentatively, D is TRBD2 (6 bases). V lost 0 bases, J lost 0 bases, and 15 bases lay in between. The CDR3 is 17 amino acids. CDR1 is LGHNA, CDR2 YSLEER, per germline. The CDR3 spells CASSQDPGGPHSYEQYF. In nucleotides, the CDR3 is TGCGCCAGCAGCCAAGACCCTGGAGGGCCACACTCCTACGAGCAGTACTTC.

This clone has a single count. The chain uses TRBV5-6 and TRBJ1-6; 8 positions match TRBD1. The CDR3 is made up of 17 amino acids. Germline V gene data show CDR1 as SGHDT and CDR2 as YYEEEE. V shed 3 bases, J shed 8 bases, and the junction held 13 bases outside the gene matches. The CDR3 is CASSSKGQGLVDSPLHF. The CDR3 bases are TGTGCCAGCAGCTCAAAAGGACAGGGCTTGGTGGATTCACCCCTCCACTTT.

The chain links TRBV4-2 to TRBJ2-3; 7 bases match TRBD1. Germline values: CDR1 LGHNA, CDR2 YNFKEQ. The CDR3 runs to 15 residues. J lost 0 bases, V lost 2 bases, and 2 bases had no gene match. Here the CDR3 reads CASSQMTGSTDTQYF. For the CDR3, the DNA is TGTGCCAGCAGCCAAATGACAGGGAGCACAGATACGCAGTATTTT.

The chain employs TRBV9 and TRBJ2-5; 7 bases align to TRBD2. With V trimmed by 3 bases and J by 5 bases, 16 bases remained unmatched. Germline values: CDR1 SGDLS, CDR2 YYNGEE. The CDR3 consists of 17 residues. This CDR3 is CASSAGSGSGILETQYF. In nucleotides, the CDR3 is TGTGCCAGCAGCGCAGGTAGCGGGTCCGGAATCCTGGAGACCCAGTACTTC.

V gene TRBV5-1 combines with J gene TRBJ1-1, with D maybe TRBD1 (5 bases). In germline, CDR1 is SGHRS, CDR2 YFSETQ. The CDR3 runs to 13 residues. The ends were cut back, 1 base at V and 1 base at J, with 5 bases in the middle. Written as DNA, the CDR3 is TGCGCCAGCAGCTTGAGGGGGAACACTGAAGCTTTCTTT. Encoded protein: CASSLRGNTEAFF.

The V gene is TRBV5-8, the J gene TRBJ2-2, with D possibly matching TRBD1 (5 bases). Per germline, CDR1 SGHTS and CDR2 YDEGEE. The V end lost 4 bases, the J end lost 3 bases, and 7 bases lay between the germline ends. The CDR3 sequence is 13 residues long. The CDR3 nucleotides are TGTGCCAGCAGCATCAGGGACACCGGGGAGCTGTTTTTT. Protein sequence: CASSIRDTGELFF.

The V call is TRBV11-2, the J call TRBJ2-1; the D gene is possibly TRBD2 (6 bases). The germline gives CDR1 SGHAT, CDR2 FQNNGV. This CDR3 is built from 14 residues. Trimming left V 4 bases short and J 7 bases short, with 14 bases between. CDR3 loop: CASSSRLVRNEQFF. Here the CDR3 DNA reads TGTGCCAGCAGCTCTAGACTAGTCCGGAATGAGCAGTTCTTC.

The V and J genes are TRBV5-5 and TRBJ2-7; TRBD1 might be the D (5 bases). V gave up 1 base and J gave up 0 bases, with 17 bases separating them. The CDR3 has 17 amino acids. The V gene's germline CDR1 is SGHKS and CDR2 YYEKEE (reference sequence). The CDR3 spells CASSLRLGPTSSYEQYF. The CDR3 DNA is TGTGCCAGCAGCTTGAGACTGGGGCCTACGAGCTCCTACGAGCAGTACTTC.